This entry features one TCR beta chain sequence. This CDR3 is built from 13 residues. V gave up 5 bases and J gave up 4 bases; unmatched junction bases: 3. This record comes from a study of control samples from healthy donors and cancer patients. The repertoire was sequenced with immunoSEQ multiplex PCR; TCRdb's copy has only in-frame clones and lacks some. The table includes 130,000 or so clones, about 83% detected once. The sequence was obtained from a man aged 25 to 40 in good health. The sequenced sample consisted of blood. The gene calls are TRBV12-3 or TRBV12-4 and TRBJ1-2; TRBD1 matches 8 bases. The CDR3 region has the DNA TGTGCCAGCAGTCACGACAGGGGCTATGGCTACACCTTC. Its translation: CASSHDRGYGYTF.